This entry concerns a single T cell receptor beta chain. Its antigen is unknown. A much larger clonotype is one base distant, so this may be a read error. This entry comes from a study of human T cells and chemical hapten exposure. A single record per CDR3 protein comes from TCRdb applying MiXCR to the RACE reads. The data contain about 90,000 distinct CDR3 sequences, about 11% of them singletons. The CDR3 extends over 12 amino acids. V shed 7 bases and J shed 8 bases, with 14 bases lying between them. Germline CDR1 SQVTM, CDR2 ANQGSEA. Whole-study findings and limits: Healthy people's immune response may differ from that of the donors, who had alopecia.

The time point was: patch test 3, about 24 weeks after DPC sensitization. Treatment denoted: therapeutic diphenylcyclopropenone sensitization with weekly scalp DPC. Every patch test was put on after a blood sample was taken. RNA extraction used unfractionated whole blood as the source of total RNA. This specimen consisted of whole blood, obtained in connection with sensitization to the hapten diphenylcyclopropenone (DPC). The receptor was isolated from a young woman with alopecia areata. Some clones in this sample may be carry-over from other donors' samples. The chain employs TRBV29-1 and TRBJ1-4; D not resolved. CDR3 sequence: CSARLPVEKLFF. The CDR3 coding sequence is TGCAGCGCCCGGCTGCCGGTGGAAAAACTGTTTTTT.